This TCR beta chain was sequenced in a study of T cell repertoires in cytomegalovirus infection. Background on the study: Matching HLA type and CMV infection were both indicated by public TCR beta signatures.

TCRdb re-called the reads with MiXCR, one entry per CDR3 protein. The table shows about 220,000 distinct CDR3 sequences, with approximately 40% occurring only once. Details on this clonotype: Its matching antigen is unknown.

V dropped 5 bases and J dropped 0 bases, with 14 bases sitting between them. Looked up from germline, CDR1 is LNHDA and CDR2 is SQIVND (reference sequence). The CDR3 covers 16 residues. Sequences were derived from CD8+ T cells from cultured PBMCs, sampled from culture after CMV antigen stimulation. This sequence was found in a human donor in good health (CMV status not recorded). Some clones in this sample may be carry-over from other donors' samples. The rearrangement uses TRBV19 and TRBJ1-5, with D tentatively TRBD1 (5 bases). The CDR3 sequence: CASSAPTEYSNQPQHF. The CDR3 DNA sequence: TGTGCCAGTAGTGCCCCGACAGAATATAGCAATCAGCCCCAGCATTTT.